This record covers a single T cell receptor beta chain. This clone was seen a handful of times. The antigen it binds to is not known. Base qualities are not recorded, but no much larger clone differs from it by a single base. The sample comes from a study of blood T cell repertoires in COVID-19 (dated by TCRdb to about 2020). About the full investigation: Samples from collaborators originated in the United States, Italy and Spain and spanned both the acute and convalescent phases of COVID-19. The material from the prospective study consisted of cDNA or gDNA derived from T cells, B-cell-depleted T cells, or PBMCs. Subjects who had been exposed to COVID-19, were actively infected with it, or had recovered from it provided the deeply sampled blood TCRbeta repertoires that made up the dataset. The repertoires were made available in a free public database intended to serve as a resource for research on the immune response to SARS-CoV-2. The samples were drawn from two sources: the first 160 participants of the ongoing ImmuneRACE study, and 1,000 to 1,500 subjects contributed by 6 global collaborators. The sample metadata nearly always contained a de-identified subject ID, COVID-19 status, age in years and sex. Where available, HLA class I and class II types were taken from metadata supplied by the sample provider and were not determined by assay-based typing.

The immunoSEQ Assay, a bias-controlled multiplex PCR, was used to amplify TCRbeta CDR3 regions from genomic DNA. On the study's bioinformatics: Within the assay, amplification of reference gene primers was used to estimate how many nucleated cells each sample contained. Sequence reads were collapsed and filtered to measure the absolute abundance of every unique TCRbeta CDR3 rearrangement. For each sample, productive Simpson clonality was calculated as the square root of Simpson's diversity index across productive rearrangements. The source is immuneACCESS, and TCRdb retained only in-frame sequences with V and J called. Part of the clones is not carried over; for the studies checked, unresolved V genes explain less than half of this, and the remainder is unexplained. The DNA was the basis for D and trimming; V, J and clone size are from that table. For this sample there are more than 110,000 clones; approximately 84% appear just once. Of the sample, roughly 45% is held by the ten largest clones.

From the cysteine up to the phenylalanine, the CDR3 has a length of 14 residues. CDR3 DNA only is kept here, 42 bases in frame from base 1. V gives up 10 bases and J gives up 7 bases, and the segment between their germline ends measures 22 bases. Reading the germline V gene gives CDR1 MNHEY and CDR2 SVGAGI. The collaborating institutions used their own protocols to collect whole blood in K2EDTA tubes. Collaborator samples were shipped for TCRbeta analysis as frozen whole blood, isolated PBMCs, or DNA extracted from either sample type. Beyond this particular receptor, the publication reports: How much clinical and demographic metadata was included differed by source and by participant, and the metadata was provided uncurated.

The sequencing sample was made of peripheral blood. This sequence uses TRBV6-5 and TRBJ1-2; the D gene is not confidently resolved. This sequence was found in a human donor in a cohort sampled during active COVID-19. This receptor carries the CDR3 CATYKLDGVGGYTF. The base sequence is TGTGCCACCTATAAGTTAGACGGAGTGGGTGGCTACACCTTC.